This TCR beta chain was sequenced for a study of OX40 agonist ivuxolimab in advanced cancers. Overall study context: Hepatocellular carcinoma, melanoma, renal cell or head and neck cancer was diagnosed in the dose-escalation patients. With a range of about 23 to 85, age averaged about 58 years, and about 83% were male. Under the entry rules, prior anti-PD-1, anti-PD-L1 or anti-CTLA-4 therapy was allowed, and roughly 41% had some.

Profiled with immunoSEQ multiplex PCR; TCRdb holds only in-frame clones, not every one. The table shows about 77,000 clones, with 75% to 90% occurring only once. Per germline, CDR1 MDHEN and CDR2 SYDVKM. The length of the CDR3 is 15 residues. The V and J ends lost 3 bases and 0 bases respectively, with 12 bases between them. This receptor was taken from an adult with an advanced solid tumor such as melanoma, head and neck, liver or kidney cancer. The sample was CD4+ or CD8+ T cells sorted from blood, taken in a trial of the OX40 agonist ivuxolimab. The chain recombines TRBV28 with TRBJ2-7; possible D gene TRBD1, 5 bases. As DNA, the CDR3 is TGTGCCAGCAGTTTCGCAGGGCTGTACTCCTACGAGCAGTACTTC. Its translation: CASSFAGLYSYEQYF.